This is a list of T cell receptor beta chains from one sample in a study of early T cells in non-severe SARS-CoV-2 infection. MiXCR, run by TCRdb on the 5' RACE reads, gives a single entry per CDR3 protein. The table has 87,000 or so distinct CDR3 sequences, 14% seen once. The specimen was whole blood. These TCRs come from an adult who was a healthcare worker with PCR-confirmed SARS-CoV-2 infection or an uninfected control (not recorded which). CDR3s include the opening cysteine and the closing phenylalanine or tryptophan. A D gene is named only where the DNA matches it firmly. The listing skips clone size in some rows; elsewhere it reads once, few, many or a size class.

clone size	V gene	J gene	D gene	CDR3 protein	CDR3 DNA
-	TRBV28	TRBJ2-5	-	CASSNLFYQETQYF	TGTGCCAGCAGCAATCTTTTCTATCAAGAGACCCAGTACTTC
many	TRBV7-9	TRBJ1-6	-	CASSPAGSSYNSPLHF	TGTGCCAGCAGCCCCGCCGGGAGCTCCTATAATTCACCCCTCCACTTT
many	TRBV18	TRBJ1-1	-	CASSPGPNTEAFF	TGCGCCAGCAGCCCGGGTCCGAACACTGAAGCTTTCTTT
-	TRBV5-1	TRBJ1-1	-	CASSLRPGDLEAFF	TGCGCCAGCAGCCTGAGACCGGGGGACCTCGAAGCTTTCTTT
few	TRBV7-2	TRBJ1-1	-	CASSGGPNTEAFF	TGTGCCAGCAGCGGGGGGCCGAACACTGAAGCTTTCTTT
many	TRBV28	TRBJ2-3	TRBD1	CASSLGQKPSTDTQYF	TGTGCCAGCAGTTTGGGACAGAAACCGAGCACAGATACGCAGTATTTT
few	TRBV7-9	TRBJ2-3	-	CASSLPRGNTDTQYF	TGTGCCAGCAGCCTCCCCCGGGGGAACACAGATACGCAGTATTTT
few	TRBV29-1	TRBJ2-7	-	CSVEDPGETEQYF	TGCAGCGTTGAAGACCCAGGGGAAACCGAGCAGTACTTC
-	TRBV15	TRBJ1-6	TRBD1	CATSRYPTGGGSPLHF	TGTGCCACCAGCAGATACCCTACAGGGGGCGGTTCACCCCTCCACTTT
few	TRBV12-3/TRBV12-4	TRBJ1-2	-	CASSLRPSGGYTF	TGTGCCAGCAGTTTACGCCCGAGCGGAGGCTACACCTTC
few	TRBV20-1	TRBJ2-1	TRBD2	CSAALAGVISYNEQFF	TGCAGTGCCGCACTAGCGGGGGTAATCTCCTACAATGAGCAGTTCTTC
-	TRBV9	TRBJ2-1	-	CASSVGGGTFGNEQFF	TGTGCCAGCAGCGTAGGTGGGGGGACCTTTGGGAATGAGCAGTTCTTC
few	TRBV5-8	TRBJ1-1	-	CASSFQRDTEAFF	TGTGCCAGCAGCTTTCAAAGAGACACTGAAGCTTTCTTT
few	TRBV7-2	TRBJ2-7	-	CASSLEADRTSSYEQYF	TGTGCCAGCAGCTTAGAAGCGGACAGGACTAGCTCCTACGAGCAGTACTTC
few	TRBV6-5	TRBJ2-7	TRBD2	CASSPDGGFTYEQYF	TGTGCCAGCAGTCCGGACGGGGGGTTCACCTACGAGCAGTACTTC
many	TRBV6-4	TRBJ1-6	-	CASSREYNSPLHF	TGTGCCAGCAGCAGGGAATATAATTCACCCCTCCACTTT
many	TRBV20-1	TRBJ2-1	TRBD2	CSAPQPGLLYNEQFF	TGCAGTGCCCCCCAGCCGGGACTACTCTACAATGAGCAGTTCTTC
few	TRBV28	TRBJ2-7	TRBD1	CASRAGTGSSYEQYF	TGTGCCAGCAGAGCCGGGACAGGGAGCTCCTACGAGCAGTACTTC
few	TRBV10-3	TRBJ2-7	-	CAISESGSTDYEQYF	TGTGCCATCAGTGAGTCGGGGTCCACAGACTACGAGCAGTACTTC
-	TRBV5-1	TRBJ2-7	-	CASSSGGTRHYEQYF	TGCGCCAGCAGCTCCGGCGGGACTCGACACTACGAGCAGTACTTC
few	TRBV3-1	TRBJ1-4	-	CASSQWGDTNEKLFF	TGTGCCAGCAGCCAGTGGGGAGACACTAATGAAAAACTGTTTTTT
many	TRBV6-4	TRBJ2-2	-	CASSDSARHTGELFF	TGTGCCAGCAGTGACTCCGCCCGTCACACCGGGGAGCTGTTTTTT
few	TRBV28	TRBJ2-1	TRBD1	CASSFQGAGNEQFF	TGTGCCAGCAGTTTCCAGGGGGCGGGCAATGAGCAGTTCTTC
-	TRBV7-9	TRBJ1-1	-	CASSLAQGEAFF	TGTGCCAGCAGCTTAGCGCAGGGAGAAGCTTTCTTT
-	TRBV6-2/TRBV6-3	TRBJ2-1	-	CASSLPNLGYNEQFF	TGTGCCAGCAGCCTCCCAAACTTGGGCTACAATGAGCAGTTCTTC
-	TRBV19	TRBJ1-5	TRBD1	CASSLRGGASQPQHF	TGTGCCAGTAGTCTCCGAGGGGGCGCTAGTCAGCCCCAGCATTTT
many	TRBV6-5	TRBJ1-4	-	CASSYSCVILGSNFEEKLFF	TGTGCCAGCAGTTACTCGTGCGTTATATTAGGGAGCAATTTCGAAGAAAAACTGTTTTTT
few	TRBV29-1	TRBJ1-2	-	CSVEYQGNGYTF	TGCAGCGTTGAATACCAGGGAAATGGCTACACCTTC
-	TRBV20-1	TRBJ1-1	-	CSASRRGSTEAFF	TGCAGTGCTAGTCGGAGGGGTAGCACTGAAGCTTTCTTT
few	TRBV5-1	TRBJ1-2	-	CASSLAPIANYGYTF	TGCGCCAGCAGCTTGGCCCCAATAGCTAACTATGGCTACACCTTC
many	TRBV5-1	TRBJ2-1	-	CASSLEGQTHPYNEQFF	TGCGCCAGCAGCTTGGAGGGGCAGACCCACCCATACAATGAGCAGTTCTTC
-	TRBV12-3/TRBV12-4	TRBJ1-1	-	CASSLPRGMNTEAFF	TGTGCCAGCAGTCTTCCCCGGGGTATGAACACTGAAGCTTTCTTT
-	TRBV6-6	TRBJ1-1	-	CASSPSPGVAEAFF	TGTGCCAGCAGTCCGAGTCCAGGGGTGGCTGAAGCTTTCTTT
few	TRBV11-2	TRBJ2-3	-	CASSLDGLRTDTQYF	TGTGCCAGCAGCTTAGACGGGTTACGCACAGATACGCAGTATTTT
few	TRBV27	TRBJ2-3	-	CASSLQGSRADTQYF	TGTGCCAGCAGTTTACAGGGTAGCCGGGCAGATACGCAGTATTTT
-	TRBV12-5	TRBJ2-5	-	CASGRAQGETQYF	TGTGCTAGTGGGCGCGCTCAGGGGGAGACCCAGTACTTC
many	TRBV29-1	TRBJ1-2	-	CSVDRVRYGYTF	TGCAGCGTTGACAGGGTACGCTATGGCTACACCTTC
many	TRBV10-1	TRBJ2-3	TRBD2	CASSPGLADTDTQYF	TGCGCCAGCAGTCCGGGACTAGCTGACACAGATACGCAGTATTTT
-	TRBV29-1	TRBJ1-2	-	CSVGRNPNYGYTF	TGCAGCGTTGGGAGGAACCCTAACTATGGCTACACCTTC
-	TRBV11-2	TRBJ1-3	-	CASSARPGATIYF	TGTGCCAGCAGCGCGCGCCCTGGCGCCACCATATATTTT
-	TRBV12-3/TRBV12-4	TRBJ1-1	-	CASSQSGPGLPEAFF	TGTGCCAGCAGTCAATCGGGACCCGGGCTTCCTGAAGCTTTCTTT